The 17 T cell receptor beta chains in this list originate from one sample, sequenced in a study of regulatory T cells in long-lasting Graves disease. Building the TCR beta libraries relied on iRepertoire HTBI primers, and CDR3 regions underwent Arm-PCR. TCRdb redid the calling of the multiplex PCR reads with MiXCR, one entry per CDR3 protein. The table lists roughly 260,000 distinct CDR3 sequences, about 17% of them singletons, with 14% in the top ten. Time point in this sample: newly diagnosed GD, antithyroid drugs for less than 3 months. After RNA was extracted from PBMCs, the TCR library was made from it. This sample was shared with a second study, whose subject was T cells in Graves' hyperthyroidism and ophthalmopathy.

The source was peripheral blood mononuclear cells (PBMCs), collected at new diagnosis, from a patient treated with antithyroid drugs. These receptors originate from a woman aged 30 to 39 with Graves disease.

This clonotype was found many times. The chain joins TRBV29-1 to TRBJ1-2; TRBD1 matches at 7 bases. Germline-derived CDR1 and CDR2 are SQVTM and ANQGSEA. V lost 7 bases and J lost 4; bases outside the gene matches: 6. There are 12 residues in the CDR3. In DNA form, the CDR3 reads TGCAGCGAGGGGGACAGCGGCTATGGCTACACCTTC. Translating gives CSEGDSGYGYTF.

The chain employs TRBV7-8 and TRBJ2-4, with 10 bases matching TRBD1. Germline trimming cut 5 bases from V and 3 bases from J; bases unmatched to any gene: 13. CDR3 size: 18 residues. The germline CDR1 and CDR2 sequences are SGHVS and FQNEAQ. CDR3 nucleotides: TGTGCCAGCAGCGTCTCCATAGGGACAGGGGATGGCAAAAACATTCAGTACTTC. This encodes CASSVSIGTGDGKNIQYF.

This clonotype was seen many times. The J gene is TRBJ2-1, the V gene TRBV20-1, with TRBD2 matching 13 bases. CDR3 length equals 16 residues. The germline CDR1 and CDR2 sequences are DFQATT and SNEGSKA (reference sequence). Trimming removed 0 bases from V and 4 bases from J; junction bases left unmatched: 3. CDR3 sequence (DNA): TGCAGTGCTAGAGACAGGACTAGCGGGGGTTACAATGAGCAGTTCTTC. As protein: CSARDRTSGGYNEQFF.

This clonotype was seen repeatedly, ten times or more. The J gene is TRBJ1-2, the V gene TRBV5-1, with a possible D match to TRBD1 (5 bases). The CDR3 has 16 amino acids. Germline CDR1 reads SGHRS; CDR2 reads YFSETQ. Between the trimmed V and J ends, which lost 0 bases and 4 bases, there was a span of 16 bases. DNA for the CDR3: TGCGCCAGCAGCTTGGGCGGGGGACTCACCCTCTATGGCTACACCTTC. This translates into CASSLGGGLTLYGYTF.

This clonotype was counted ten times or more. The CDR3 bases are TGTGCCAGCAGCCAAGGAGCGTACAGGGGCAGTGGGTTCGGCTACACCTTC. It encodes CASSQGAYRGSGFGYTF. The gene calls are TRBV3-1 and TRBJ1-2; 7 bases fit TRBD1. The CDR3 has 17 residues. Germline trimming cut 1 base from V and 8 bases from J; bases unmatched to any gene: 16. Germline lookup yields CDR1 LGHDT and CDR2 YNNKEL (reference sequence).

On this clonotype itself: A much more abundant neighbour one base away suggests this may be a read error. The chain combines TRBV6-5 with TRBJ1-1; D gene ambiguous. The CDR3 is made up of 13 amino acids. CDR1 is MNHEY and CDR2 is SVGAGI in the germline V gene. The DNA for the CDR3 is TGTGTCAGCAGTTACTCCCGGAAAGCCAAAGCTTTCTTT. It codes for CVSSYSRKAKAFF.

This clonotype turned up a few times. Sequence at one end of the junction differs from germline and may be a read error. The V and J genes are TRBV5-5 and TRBJ2-2, with TRBD1 matching over 8 bases. Germline CDR1 SGHKS, CDR2 YYEKEE (reference sequence). The CDR3 sequence is 16 residues long. The CDR3: CASSPAQGANTGELLF. For the CDR3, the DNA is TGTGCCAGCAGCCCGGCGCAGGGGGCGAACACCGGGGAGCTGCTTTTT.

This clonotype is a singleton in its sample. The chain couples TRBV7-9 to TRBJ2-3; possible D gene TRBD1, 5 bases. Germline V gene sequence: CDR1 SEHNR, CDR2 FQNEAQ (reference sequence). CDR3 length equals 15 residues. V lost 5 bases to trimming and J lost 4 bases, with 16 bases between them. In DNA, the CDR3 is TGTGCCAGCAGCCGGCGCCAGGGTCGCGCAGATACGCAGTATTTT. Translated, it gives CASSRRQGRADTQYF. The full variable domain, its missing parts supplied by reference TRBV7-9 and TRBJ2-3, is DTGVSQNPRHKITKRGQNVTFRCDPISEHNRLYWYRQTLGQGPEFLTYFQNEAQLEKSRLLSDRFSAERPKGSFSTLEIQRTEQGDSAMYLCASSRRQGRADTQYFGPGTRLTVL.

This clonotype showed up just a few times. This CDR3 reads CASSSPYGTGGSYEQYF. CDR3 DNA sequence: TGTGCCAGCAGCTCTCCGTACGGGACAGGGGGTTCCTACGAGCAGTACTTC. This chain joins TRBV5-4 and TRBJ2-7, with 11 bases aligning to TRBD1. This CDR3 region has 17 residues. Germline CDR1 and CDR2: SGHNT and YYREEE (reference sequence). Trimming removed 3 bases from V and 1 base from J; junction bases left unmatched: 9.

This clonotype was detected ten times or more. The V and J genes are TRBV11-3 and TRBJ1-6; TRBD1 matches 8 bases. Losses at the gene ends were 1 base for V and 11 bases for J; bases not matched to a gene: 4. This CDR3 region has 14 residues. Germline CDR1 SGHNT, CDR2 YENEEA. Here the CDR3 reads CASSLGGTGTPLHF. DNA for the CDR3: TGTGCCAGCAGCTTAGGAGGGACAGGCACACCCCTCCACTTT.

In its sample, this clonotype was seen many times. The chain joins TRBV20-1 to TRBJ2-2, with 8 bases identical to TRBD1. The CDR3 runs to 16 residues. The trim removed 5 bases at V and 1 base at J, leaving 9 bases unmatched. The germline V gene encodes CDR1 DFQATT and CDR2 SNEGSKA (reference sequence). CDR3: CSAARSGQGNTGELFF. As DNA, the CDR3 is TGCAGTGCTGCCCGAAGTGGACAGGGGAACACCGGGGAGCTGTTTTTT.

The table lists this clonotype with many counts. The CDR3 loop is CSARDQVTSMGYTF. For the CDR3, the DNA is TGCAGTGCTAGAGATCAGGTTACTTCTATGGGCTACACCTTC. The chain employs TRBV20-1 and TRBJ1-2; D unclear. The CDR3 covers 14 residues. V lost 0 bases and J lost 8, with 16 bases in between. Per the germline V gene, CDR1 is DFQATT and CDR2 is SNEGSKA (reference sequence).

This clonotype was recorded many times. CDR3 in amino acids: CSARDSGGAGDEQFF. In nucleotides, the CDR3 is TGCAGTGCTAGAGACAGCGGGGGGGCTGGTGATGAGCAGTTCTTC. The chain joins TRBV20-1 to TRBJ2-1; 10 positions agree with TRBD2. The CDR3 has 15 residues. The junction had 7 bases not matched to a gene; V was cut back by 0 bases and J by 8 bases. Germline CDR1 is DFQATT and CDR2 is SNEGSKA (reference sequence).

This clonotype was detected only a few times. The chain has TRBV5-4 and TRBJ2-3, with 8 bases that match TRBD2. Unmatched junction bases numbered 9, after V lost 3 bases and J lost 3 bases. CDR1 is SGHNT and CDR2 is YYREEE in the germline V gene (reference sequence). The CDR3 loop spans 16 amino acids. The CDR3 DNA reads TGTGCCAGCAGCTCGCCGGGGGGGGGCTATACAGATACGCAGTATTTT. This codes for CASSSPGGGYTDTQYF.

A few counts support this clonotype. The chain employs TRBV7-9 and TRBJ1-5, with D hard to call. The V end was cut by 1 base, the J end by 11 bases, with 9 bases between. This CDR3 contains 12 residues. Per germline, CDR1 SEHNR and CDR2 FQNEAQ (reference sequence). CDR3 nucleotide sequence: TGTGCCAGCAGCTTAGGAGGAGCGTCCCAGCATTTT. Translation gives CASSLGGASQHF.

This clonotype showed up just a few times. The gene calls are TRBV7-9 and TRBJ1-2, with TRBD1 matching over 9 bases. V shed 5 bases and J 7 bases; nucleotides not matched to a gene: 8. The CDR3 is 14 residues long. CDR1 and CDR2 from the germline V gene are SEHNR and FQNEAQ (reference sequence). The CDR3 coding sequence is TGTGCCAGCAGCGTGGGACAGGGCACTGGTGGCTACACCTTC. This translates into CASSVGQGTGGYTF.

Ten or more counts support this clonotype. The chain employs TRBV4-2 and TRBJ2-7; TRBD2 aligns across 7 bases. Germline CDR1 reads LGHNA; CDR2 reads YNFKEQ. The CDR3 is made up of 16 amino acids. Trimming at V came to 4 bases and at J to 1 base, leaving 10 bases not matched to a gene. CDR3 coding DNA: TGTGCCAGCAGCCGGGAAGGGCTAGCGGTTTCCTACGAGCAGTACTTC. It is translated as CASSREGLAVSYEQYF.